This TCR beta chain was recorded in a study of blood T cell repertoires in COVID-19. Study-level information: Sources were T cells, B-cell-depleted T cells, or PBMCs; the material itself was cDNA or gDNA.

The protocol was immunoSEQ multiplex PCR, while the TCRdb copy is restricted to in-frame clones and leaves out a portion. The sample carries around 200,000 clones, less than 90% recorded once. V was clipped by 4 bases and J by 5 bases, with 18 bases between them. Germline CDR1 is SGDLS and CDR2 is YYNGEE. The CDR3 covers 15 residues. The sequence derives from a woman of 80 years or more with active or convalescent COVID-19. The V call is TRBV9, the J call TRBJ1-2; D unclear. Sequencing input: peripheral blood. CDR3 amino acids: CASSSDPEAFYGYTF. The CDR3, as DNA: TGTGCCAGCAGCTCAGACCCAGAGGCTTTTTATGGCTACACCTTC.